This T cell receptor (beta chain) was documented in a study of shared clonotypes between healthy human individuals. As for the study in general: Donors had three CD4 naive, three CD4 memory, two CD8 naive and one CD8 memory plate apiece. Study conclusions and caveats: When compared with the clonotypes that were shared by all four sorted-subset donors, the non-shared clonotypes turned out to have lower generation probabilities. Memory subsets generally showed smaller estimated richness than naive subsets did. Depth of sequencing was expected to influence donor clonotype sharing.

CDR1 LGHNA and CDR2 YSLEER come from the germline V gene. This CDR3 contains 15 residues. The V and J ends lost 0 bases and 6 bases respectively, with 12 bases between them. The data were produced by immunoSEQ multiplex PCR, yet TCRdb's version contains in-frame clones alone and is incomplete. The sample has around 1.9 million clones, 90% to 95% seen once. The naive CD8 population came from CD45RO-negative cells selected for CCR7, without terminally differentiated effector memory CD45RA+ cells. Remarks on this clone: Its antigen remains unknown.

The clonotype comes from a young man in good health. Some clones in this sample may be carry-over from other donors' samples. The chain employs TRBV4-3 and TRBJ1-5; a possible D gene is TRBD1 (5 bases). The sample taken for sequencing was naive CD8+ T cells from PBMCs. CDR3 amino acids: CASSQDYGGGQPQHF. DNA of the CDR3: TGCGCCAGCAGCCAAGATTACGGGGGGGGTCAGCCCCAGCATTTT.